This T cell receptor (beta chain) was retrieved from a study of CD8 T cells in Susac syndrome. Study results and caveats: An acknowledgment was made by the study that its TCR sequencing and HLA analysis involved relatively few individuals.

A quantity of roughly 0.5 to 1 ug RNA underwent reverse transcription using random hexamers. TCRdb itself ran the immunoSEQ multiplex PCR reads through MiXCR, one entry per CDR3 protein. The table has 150,000 to 200,000 distinct CDR3 sequences, roughly 94% seen once. Germline V lookup: CDR1 SGHTA, CDR2 FQGTGA. This CDR3 contains 14 residues. About this clonotype: The antigen is undetermined.

Material for sequencing was CD4+ T cells from PBMCs. This clonotype was sampled from a human donor with multiple sclerosis. The chain is built from TRBV7-3 and TRBJ2-3, with D possibly TRBD1 on 5 matching bases. This chain's CDR3 is CASAAGRPPDTQYF. As DNA, the CDR3 is TGTGCGAGCGCAGCAGGGCGTCCACCAGATACGCAGTATTTT.